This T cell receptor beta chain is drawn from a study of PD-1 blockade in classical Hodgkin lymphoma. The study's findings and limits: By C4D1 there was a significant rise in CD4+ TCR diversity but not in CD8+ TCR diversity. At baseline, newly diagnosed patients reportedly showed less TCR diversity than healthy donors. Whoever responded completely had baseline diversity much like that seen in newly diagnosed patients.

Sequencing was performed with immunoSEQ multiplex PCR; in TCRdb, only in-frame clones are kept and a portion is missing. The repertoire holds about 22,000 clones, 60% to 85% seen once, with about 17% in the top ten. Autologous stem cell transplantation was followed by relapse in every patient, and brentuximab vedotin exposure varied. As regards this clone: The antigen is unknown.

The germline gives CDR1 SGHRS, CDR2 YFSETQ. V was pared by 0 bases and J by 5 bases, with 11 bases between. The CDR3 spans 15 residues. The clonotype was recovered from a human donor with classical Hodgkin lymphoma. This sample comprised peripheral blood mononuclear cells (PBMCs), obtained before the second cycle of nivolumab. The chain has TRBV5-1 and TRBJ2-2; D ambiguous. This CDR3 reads CASSLAVTSTGELFF. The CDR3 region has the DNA TGCGCCAGCAGCTTGGCCGTTACTTCGACCGGGGAGCTGTTTTTT.